These 12 T cell receptor beta chains originate from one sample sequenced in a study of CD8 T cells in Susac syndrome. The authors reverse transcribed roughly 0.5 to 1 ug RNA with random hexamers. Using its own MiXCR run on the immunoSEQ multiplex PCR reads, TCRdb lists one record per CDR3 protein. The data contain some 400,000 distinct CDR3 sequences, more than 80% of them singletons. The specimen was CD8+ T cells from PBMCs. Source of these receptors: a human donor with multiple sclerosis.

The rearrangement links TRBV2 to TRBJ2-1; TRBD2 matches at 7 bases. The germline V gene has CDR1 SNHLY and CDR2 FYNNEI. This CDR3 is 15 amino acids long. J lost 5 bases, V lost 7 bases, and 11 bases had no gene match. CDR3 region: CASKWASGTHNEQFF. DNA of the CDR3: TGTGCCAGCAAGTGGGCTAGCGGAACCCACAATGAGCAGTTCTTC.

The V call is TRBV20-1, the J call TRBJ1-2, with 7 nucleotides matching TRBD1. J lost 2 bases, V lost 6 bases, and 6 bases had no gene match. CDR3 length equals 13 residues. CDR1 is DFQATT and CDR2 is SNEGSKA in the germline V gene (reference sequence). The CDR3 reads CSAPDRTNYGYTF. As DNA, the CDR3 is TGCAGTGCCCCGGACAGGACGAACTATGGCTACACCTTC.

The chain joins TRBV7-9 to TRBJ2-3; 11 positions agree with TRBD2. CDR1 is SEHNR, CDR2 FQNEAQ, per germline (reference sequence). V lost 3 bases and J lost 1; bases outside the gene matches: 12. The CDR3 spans 19 residues. CDR3 sequence reads: CASSLTSGIPPGGTDTQYF. The CDR3 coding sequence is TGTGCCAGCAGCTTGACTAGCGGGATTCCCCCGGGCGGCACAGATACGCAGTATTTT. The full variable domain, in which reference TRBV7-9 and TRBJ2-3 provide the parts outside the CDR3, is DTGVSQNPRHKITKRGQNVTFRCDPISEHNRLYWYRQTLGQGPEFLTYFQNEAQLEKSRLLSDRFSAERPKGSFSTLEIQRTEQGDSAMYLCASSLTSGIPPGGTDTQYFGPGTRLTVL.

This chain joins TRBV25-1 and TRBJ2-3; 14 bases are shared with TRBD2. Germline loops: CDR1 MGHDK, CDR2 SYGVNS. This CDR3 has 17 amino acids. The V segment lost 2 bases and the J segment 1 base; nucleotides outside the gene matches: 2. The CDR3 DNA follows: TGTGCCAGCAGTGAAGAGACTAGCGGGGGGGGCACAGATACGCAGTATTTT. This encodes CASSEETSGGGTDTQYF.

The J gene is TRBJ2-3, the V gene TRBV20-1; D is unclear. Trimming pared 3 bases from V and 3 bases from J, leaving 7 bases between. Germline assignment: CDR1 DFQATT and CDR2 SNEGSKA (reference sequence). The CDR3 totals 12 residues. CDR3 nucleotide sequence: TGCAGTGCTAGTGATGGTACAGATACGCAGTATTTT. It codes for CSASDGTDTQYF.

The genes are TRBV6-5 and TRBJ2-7, with D hard to call. This CDR3 contains 13 residues. Germline CDR1 is MNHEY and CDR2 is SVGAGI. V was trimmed by 4 bases and J by 3 bases, leaving 10 bases between them. The CDR3 sequence: CASSLGEFYEQYF. CDR3 DNA sequence: TGTGCCAGCAGTTTGGGCGAATTCTACGAGCAGTACTTC.

The gene calls are TRBV6-2 or TRBV6-3 and TRBJ1-5; D gene unclear. The CDR3 sequence is 14 residues long. Trimming took 8 bases from V and 0 from J, leaving 11 bases between them. In germline, CDR1 is MNHEY, CDR2 SVGEGT. The CDR3 is CASARVYSNQPQHF. In DNA, the CDR3 is TGTGCCAGCGCCCGAGTTTATAGCAATCAGCCCCAGCATTTT.

The chain has TRBV29-1 and TRBJ2-7; D may correspond to TRBD1 or TRBD2 (5 bases each). The V gene lost 2 bases and the J gene lost 4 bases, with 12 bases spanning the gap. This CDR3 has 13 amino acids. CDR1 is SQVTM and CDR2 is ANQGSEA in the germline V gene. CDR3 sequence reads: CSVEKDGAYEQYF. CDR3 DNA sequence: TGCAGCGTTGAAAAAGACGGGGCGTACGAGCAGTACTTC.

The gene calls are TRBV5-4 and TRBJ2-3, with 7 bases that match TRBD1. J was trimmed by 0 bases and V by 5 bases; bases with no gene match: 12. The CDR3 has 17 amino acids. The germline V gene has CDR1 SGHNT and CDR2 YYREEE (reference sequence). The CDR3 region has the DNA TGTGCCAGCAGTACGACAGGGTCGGGGACCAGCACAGATACGCAGTATTTT. Amino acids: CASSTTGSGTSTDTQYF.

This clonotype was found a few times. The V call is TRBV6-5, the J call TRBJ1-2, with D possibly being TRBD1 (5 bases). The CDR3 is 13 residues long. V dropped 2 bases and J dropped 7 bases, with 11 bases sitting between them. Germline CDR1 and CDR2: MNHEY and SVGAGI. CDR3 sequence (DNA): TGTGCCAGCAGTTACCAAAGCGGGGGTGGCTACACCTTC. This codes for CASSYQSGGGYTF.

The gene calls are TRBV12-2 and TRBJ1-5. TRBV12-2 is a known pseudogene. The CDR3 is 16 residues long. CDR3 in DNA: TGTGCAAGTCGCCCCAGAGCGGGCATCGGCAATCAGCCCCAGCATTTT. Translating it yields CASRPRAGIGNQPQHF.

The gene calls are TRBV4-1 and TRBJ2-3; 10 bases are shared with TRBD2. CDR3 length: 17 amino acids. V trimming: 4 bases; J trimming: 2 bases; junction bases outside the gene matches: 9. CDR1 is MGHRA and CDR2 is YSYEKL in the germline V gene. The CDR3 protein is CASSLQTSGDLTDTQYF. The CDR3 DNA follows: TGCGCCAGCAGCCTCCAAACTAGCGGGGACCTCACAGATACGCAGTATTTT.